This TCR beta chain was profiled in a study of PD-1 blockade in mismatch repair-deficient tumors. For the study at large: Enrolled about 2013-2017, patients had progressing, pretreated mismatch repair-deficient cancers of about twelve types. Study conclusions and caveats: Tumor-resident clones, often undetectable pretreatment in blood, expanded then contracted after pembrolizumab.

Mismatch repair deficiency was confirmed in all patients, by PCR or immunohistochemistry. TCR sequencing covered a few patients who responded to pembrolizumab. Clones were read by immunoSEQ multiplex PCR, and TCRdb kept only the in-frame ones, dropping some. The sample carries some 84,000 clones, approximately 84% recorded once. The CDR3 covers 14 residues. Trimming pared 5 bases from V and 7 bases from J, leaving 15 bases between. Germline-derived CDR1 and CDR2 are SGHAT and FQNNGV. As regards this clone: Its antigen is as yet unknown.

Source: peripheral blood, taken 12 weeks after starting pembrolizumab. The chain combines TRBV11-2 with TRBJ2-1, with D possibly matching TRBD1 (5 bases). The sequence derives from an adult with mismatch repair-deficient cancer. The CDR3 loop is CASSLWTQRNEQFF. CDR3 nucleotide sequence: TGTGCCAGCAGCCTATGGACACAAAGGAATGAGCAGTTCTTC.